This TCR beta chain derives from a study of blood T cell repertoires in COVID-19. Looking at the study overall: Samples representing acute and convalescent COVID-19 were sourced from the United States, Italy and Spain. Sources were T cells, B-cell-depleted T cells, or PBMCs; the material itself was cDNA or gDNA.

In the study's own analysis: Amplification of reference gene primers provided the estimated nucleated cell counts. The data were produced by immunoSEQ multiplex PCR, yet TCRdb's version contains in-frame clones alone and is incomplete. V and J calls and clone size are those listed in that table; D and trimming were worked out from the DNA. Among approximately 93,000 clones listed, roughly 70% were seen once. With V trimmed by 0 bases and J by 0 bases, 16 bases remained unmatched. This CDR3 is 20 amino acids long. Per germline, CDR1 GTSNPN and CDR2 SVGIG (reference sequence). Sequenced: peripheral blood. The genes are TRBV30 and TRBJ1-4; 7 bases are shared with TRBD1. This clonotype was obtained from an older man with COVID-19, enrolled during active disease. The CDR3 here is CAWSVRNSGKGAATNEKLFF. The CDR3 DNA sequence: TGTGCCTGGAGTGTACGTAACTCGGGGAAGGGGGCTGCAACTAATGAAAAACTGTTTTTT.